This entry is about one TCR beta chain. The antigen is not known. These data belong to a study of blood T cells in healthy people across ages. The authors ran a second PCR of 7 to 11 cycles using a sample-barcoded 5' primer and a J-beta primer mix. Every cDNA was tagged by a template-switch adaptor with 12 random nucleotides. TCRdb fed the 5' RACE reads into MiXCR, producing one record per CDR3 protein. This sample carries more than 600,000 distinct CDR3 sequences, 25% of them seen once, and the ten largest clones take more than 8.5%. Study-level points and caveats: Investigators viewed diversity estimates from one million T cells as underestimates, the study reported.

V lost 1 base and J lost 4; bases outside the gene matches: 4. The CDR3 spans 17 residues. CDR1 SEHNR and CDR2 FQNEAQ come from the germline V gene (reference sequence). The same sample was also used in a study of T cells of mothers and their children.

The sequenced sample was blood. The source of this sequence is a boy aged 5-17 years in good health. This rearrangement joins TRBV7-9 to TRBJ2-3, with 14 bases that match TRBD2. DNA of the CDR3: TGTGCCAGCAGCTTAGGCCGACTAGCGGGAGGGCCAGATACGCAGTATTTT. Translated, it gives CASSLGRLAGGPDTQYF.